This is a list of T cell receptor beta chains from one sample in a study of CD8 T cells in Susac syndrome. TCRdb re-called the immunoSEQ multiplex PCR reads through MiXCR, storing one row per CDR3 protein. The table lists 150,000 to 200,000 distinct CDR3 sequences, around 95% of them singletons. The sequencing input was CD4+ T cells from PBMCs. All receptors come from a human donor with multiple sclerosis. The CDR3 runs from the conserved cysteine through the conserved F or W. D genes are given only for firm matches. Rows may omit the clone size; those that give it use once, few, many or a size class.

TRBV6-4,TRBJ1-1,-,-,TGTGCCAGCAGTGACTCAAAGGGTTTGAACACTGAAGCTTTCTTT,CASSDSKGLNTEAFF
TRBV29-1,TRBJ2-2,-,-,TGCAGCGCCTTAGGCACCGGGGAGCTGTTTTTT,CSALGTGELFF
TRBV4-2,TRBJ1-3,-,-,TGTGCCAGCAGTCGCCATGGGGGTTCTGGAAACACCATATATTTT,CASSRHGGSGNTIYF
TRBV4-1,TRBJ2-1,-,-,TGCGCCAGCAGCCAAGCCGGCATGCTTGACAATGAGCAGTTCTTC,CASSQAGMLDNEQFF
TRBV9,TRBJ2-5,-,TRBD1,TGTGCCAGCAGCGTAGGGGACAGGGTGGTCGAAGAGACCCAGTACTTC,CASSVGDRVVEETQYF
TRBV30,TRBJ2-7,once,TRBD1,TGTGCCTGTAGTCTTCGGACAGGGACCATATCCTACGAGCAGTACTTC,CACSLRTGTISYEQYF
TRBV20-1,TRBJ1-5,-,-,TGCAGTGCTAGAACAGGGATCTATAGCAATCAGCCCCAGCATTTT,CSARTGIYSNQPQHF
TRBV28,TRBJ2-7,-,-,TGTGCCATCTCAGGGACGACCAGAGAGCAGTACTTC,CAISGTTREQYF
TRBV25-1,TRBJ2-1,-,TRBD2,TGTGCCAGCAGGGCTAGCGGGGGGGCCCAGTTCTTC,CASRASGGAQFF
TRBV7-9,TRBJ2-5,-,TRBD1,TGTGCCAGCAGCCTTTATGCGGGCAGGGGGCGCGGCGAGACCCAGTACTTC,CASSLYAGRGRGETQYF
TRBV5-4,TRBJ1-1,-,-,TGTGCCAGCAGCTTGGCGGGACACATGAACACTGAAGCTTTCTTT,CASSLAGHMNTEAFF
TRBV19,TRBJ1-5,once,-,TGTGCCAGTAGTATTAAGGGCAATCCCTATAGCAATCAGCCCCAGCATTTT,CASSIKGNPYSNQPQHF
TRBV3-1,TRBJ1-2,-,-,TGTGCCAGCAGCCTCGGACAGATCTATGGCTACACCTTC,CASSLGQIYGYTF
TRBV18,TRBJ1-1,-,-,TGTGCCAGCTCGCCGTCTAACACTGAAGCTTTCTTT,CASSPSNTEAFF
TRBV7-3,TRBJ1-2,-,-,TGTGCCAGCAGCTTATCGGGCAGGGACTATGGCTACACCTTC,CASSLSGRDYGYTF
TRBV6-4,TRBJ2-3,-,-,TGTGCCAGCAGTGCTTCCGCAGGGTCCCCGCAGTATTTT,CASSASAGSPQYF
TRBV20-1,TRBJ1-2,-,-,TGCAGTGCTGGGGCTACAGGGCAGGTCGTTGGCTACACCTTC,CSAGATGQVVGYTF
TRBV13,TRBJ2-1,-,-,TGTGCCAGCAGTCGTAAAACCCCCGAGCAGTTCTTC,CASSRKTPEQFF
TRBV12-3/TRBV12-4,TRBJ2-5,-,-,TGTGCCAGCAGCCCCGGTGTGGGGGCGGAGTACTTC,CASSPGVGAEYF
TRBV11-2,TRBJ2-1,-,-,TGTGCCAGCAGCTCCCTATTAACCTACAATGAGCAGTTCTTC,CASSSLLTYNEQFF
TRBV20-1,TRBJ2-7,-,-,TGCAGTGCCTGGAACTACGAGCAGTACTTC,CSAWNYEQYF
TRBV6-5,TRBJ1-1,-,-,TGTGCCAGCAGTTACGGGGGAAGGAGCACTGAAGCTTTCTTT,CASSYGGRSTEAFF
TRBV6-1,TRBJ2-5,-,-,TGTGCCAGCTCACGAACGGGGGTGGGGAAAGAGACCCAGTACTTC,CASSRTGVGKETQYF
TRBV5-6,TRBJ1-2,-,TRBD1,TGTGCCAGCAGGACTGGACAGGATGGCTACACCTTC,CASRTGQDGYTF
TRBV7-9,TRBJ2-7,-,-,TGTGCCAGCAGCTTAGGCGGTACCCTCCGAGGTGAGCAGTACTTC,CASSLGGTLRGEQYF
TRBV6-4,TRBJ2-2,once,-,TGTGCCACTAAAGCCTCAGTGTACACCGGGGAGCTGTTTTTT,CATKASVYTGELFF
TRBV12-3/TRBV12-4,TRBJ1-3,-,-,TGTGCCAGCAGTTTCAGCAGGGCTGGAAACACCATATATTTT,CASSFSRAGNTIYF